The clone carrying this T cell receptor (beta chain) was observed many times. No antigen is known for it. The entry originates in a study of T cells after yellow fever vaccination. Turning to the study itself: Preparation used SMART-Seq v4 Ultra Low Input for the low-cell-number fractions.

There are 13 residues in the CDR3. The germline V gene has CDR1 DFQATT and CDR2 SNEGSKA (reference sequence). The ends lost 3 bases at V and 7 bases at J; junction bases unmatched: 6. General study results and limits: Post-booster samples contained most primary-vaccination clones (approximately 96% CD4, about 85% CD8). Relatively few clonotypes were ones that appeared in both CD4 and CD8 compartments.

MiXCR was run by TCRdb on the 5' RACE reads, yielding one entry per CDR3 protein. The data contain 200,000 to 300,000 distinct CDR3 sequences, about 3.9% of them singletons. This rearrangement joins TRBV20-1 to TRBJ2-3; 8 bases match TRBD2. The receptor comes from a man aged 18 to 30 who received the YFV17D yellow fever vaccine. Source: PBMCs, taken 15 days after the yellow fever booster vaccination. The CDR3 sequence is CSASGGDSYTQYF. DNA of the CDR3: TGCAGTGCTAGCGGGGGGGATTCGTATACGCAGTATTTT.